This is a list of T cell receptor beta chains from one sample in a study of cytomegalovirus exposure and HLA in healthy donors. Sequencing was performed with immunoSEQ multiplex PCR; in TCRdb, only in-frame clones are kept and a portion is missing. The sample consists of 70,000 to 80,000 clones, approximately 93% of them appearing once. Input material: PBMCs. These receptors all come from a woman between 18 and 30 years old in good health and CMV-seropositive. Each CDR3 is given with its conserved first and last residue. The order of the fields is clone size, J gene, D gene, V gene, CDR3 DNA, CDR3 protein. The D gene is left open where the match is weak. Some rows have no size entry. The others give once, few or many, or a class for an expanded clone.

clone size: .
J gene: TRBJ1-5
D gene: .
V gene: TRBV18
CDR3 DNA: TGTGCCAGCTCACCAAATACAGGGACATCCAGCAATCAGCCCCAGCATTTT
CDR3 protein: CASSPNTGTSSNQPQHF

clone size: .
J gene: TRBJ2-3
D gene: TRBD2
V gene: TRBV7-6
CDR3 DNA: TGTGCCAGCAGCCCGCGAAGAGGCGGGAGTATCGCAGATACGCAGTATTTT
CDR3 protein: CASSPRRGGSIADTQYF

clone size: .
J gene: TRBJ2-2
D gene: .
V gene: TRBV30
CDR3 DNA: TGTGCCTGGAGTCAGGCGTCGAACACCGGGGAGCTGTTTTTT
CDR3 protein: CAWSQASNTGELFF

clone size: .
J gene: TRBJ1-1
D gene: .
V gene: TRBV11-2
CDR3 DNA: TGTGCCAGCAGCCCGACACCGAACACTGAAGCTTTCTTT
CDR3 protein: CASSPTPNTEAFF

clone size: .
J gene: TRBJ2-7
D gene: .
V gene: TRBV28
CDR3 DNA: TGTGCCAGCACATGGGGGCCCGAGCAGTACTTC
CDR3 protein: CASTWGPEQYF

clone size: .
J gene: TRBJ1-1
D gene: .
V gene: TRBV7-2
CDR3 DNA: TGTGCCAGCAGCCTATTAGGACACCCGAGGACTGAAGCTTTCTTT
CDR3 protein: CASSLLGHPRTEAFF

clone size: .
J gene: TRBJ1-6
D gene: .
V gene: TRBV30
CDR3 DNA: TGTGCCTGGAGTGTAGGCAGGGCCCGGAATTCACCCCTCCACTTT
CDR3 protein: CAWSVGRARNSPLHF

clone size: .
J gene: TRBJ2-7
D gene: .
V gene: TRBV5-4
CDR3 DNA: TGTGCCAGCAGCTTGACCGGGATCTCCTACGAGCAGTACTTC
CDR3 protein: CASSLTGISYEQYF

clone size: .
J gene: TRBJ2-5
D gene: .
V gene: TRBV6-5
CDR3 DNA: TGTGCCAGCAGTTACTTTGACGGACTGTATCAAGAGACCCAGTACTTC
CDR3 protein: CASSYFDGLYQETQYF

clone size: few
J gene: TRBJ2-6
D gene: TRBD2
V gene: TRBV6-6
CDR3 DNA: TGTGCCAGCAGTTACAGGCGGGGGACTGGGGCCAACGTCCTGACTTTC
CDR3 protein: CASSYRRGTGANVLTF

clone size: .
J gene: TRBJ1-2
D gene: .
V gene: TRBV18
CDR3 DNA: TGTGCCAGCTCACCATTTCAGAGCGACCTTAACTATGGCTACACCTTC
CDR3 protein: CASSPFQSDLNYGYTF

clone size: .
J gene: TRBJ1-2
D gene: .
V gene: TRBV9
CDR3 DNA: TGTGCCAGCAGCGTACAAGCTAGCTATGGCTACACCTTC
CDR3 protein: CASSVQASYGYTF

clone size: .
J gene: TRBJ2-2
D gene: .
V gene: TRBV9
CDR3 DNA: TGTGCCAGCAGCGTAGTGGCCCGTTCTCCCGGGGCCGGGGAGCTGTTTTTT
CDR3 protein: CASSVVARSPGAGELFF

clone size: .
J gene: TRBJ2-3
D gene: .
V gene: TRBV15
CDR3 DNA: TGTGCCACCAGCAGGATCAGGAACACAGATACGCAGTATTTT
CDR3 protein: CATSRIRNTDTQYF

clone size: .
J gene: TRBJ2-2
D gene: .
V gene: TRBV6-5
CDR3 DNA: TGTGCCAGCAGTTACGGGCAGCCAGCGAACACCGGGGAGCTGTTTTTT
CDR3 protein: CASSYGQPANTGELFF

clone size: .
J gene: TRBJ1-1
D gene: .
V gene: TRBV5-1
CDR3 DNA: TGCGCCAGCAGCTCCGGGAGGAACACTGAAGCTTTCTTT
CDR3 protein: CASSSGRNTEAFF

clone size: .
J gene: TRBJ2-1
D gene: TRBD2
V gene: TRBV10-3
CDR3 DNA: TGTGCCATCAGTGGTTTAGGAGGGAGGGCTATCGATGAGCAGTTCTTC
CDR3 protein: CAISGLGGRAIDEQFF

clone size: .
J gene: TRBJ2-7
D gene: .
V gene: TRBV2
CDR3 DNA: TGTGCCAGCAGTGATAGAGTGCTAAGCTCCTACGAGCAGTACTTC
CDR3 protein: CASSDRVLSSYEQYF

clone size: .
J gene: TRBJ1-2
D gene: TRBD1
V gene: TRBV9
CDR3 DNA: TGTGCCAGCAGCGCCTACAGGGGAGGAAACTATGGCTACACCTTC
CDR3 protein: CASSAYRGGNYGYTF

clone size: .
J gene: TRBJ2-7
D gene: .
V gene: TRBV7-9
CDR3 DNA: TGTGCCAGCAGCGGGGTGGGGCCCTACGAGCAGTACTTC
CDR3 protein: CASSGVGPYEQYF

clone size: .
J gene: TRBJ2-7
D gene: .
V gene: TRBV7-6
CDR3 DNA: TGTGCCAGCAGCTTCCAGAGCGACTACGAGCAGTACTTC
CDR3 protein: CASSFQSDYEQYF

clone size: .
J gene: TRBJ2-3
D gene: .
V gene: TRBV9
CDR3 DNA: TGTGCCAGCAGCGTAGTAGCAACAGATACGCAGTATTTT
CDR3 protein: CASSVVATDTQYF

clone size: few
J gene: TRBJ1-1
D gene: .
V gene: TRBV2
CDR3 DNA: TGTGCCAGCAGTGAAGGGGGGGGTGGTATGAACACTGAAGCTTTCTTT
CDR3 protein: CASSEGGGGMNTEAFF

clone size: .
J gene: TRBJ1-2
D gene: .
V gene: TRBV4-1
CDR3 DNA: TGCGCCAGCAACCAGTTGGACGGGGGTGGCTACACCTTC
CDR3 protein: CASNQLDGGGYTF

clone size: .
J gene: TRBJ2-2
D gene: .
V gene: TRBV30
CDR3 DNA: TGTGCCTGGAGTGTAAAGGGGACCGGGGAGCTGTTTTTT
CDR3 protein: CAWSVKGTGELFF

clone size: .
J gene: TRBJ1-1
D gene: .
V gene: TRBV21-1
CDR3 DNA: TGTGCCAGCAGCGCCCCGGGACAGGGGAACACTGAAGCTTTCTTT
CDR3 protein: CASSAPGQGNTEAFF

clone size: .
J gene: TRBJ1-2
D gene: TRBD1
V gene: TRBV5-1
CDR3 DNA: TGCGCCAGCAGCGTAGGGACAGATGAGAATCGGGGCTACACCTTC
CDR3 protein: CASSVGTDENRGYTF

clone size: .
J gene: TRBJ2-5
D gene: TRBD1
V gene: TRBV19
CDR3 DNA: TGTGCCAGTAGTATCCTGGGGACAGGGCTGGGGGAGACCCAGTACTTC
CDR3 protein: CASSILGTGLGETQYF

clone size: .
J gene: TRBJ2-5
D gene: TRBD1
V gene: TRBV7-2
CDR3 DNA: TGTGCCAGCAGCTCCATCGGGACAGGGACCCAAGAGACCCAGTACTTC
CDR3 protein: CASSSIGTGTQETQYF

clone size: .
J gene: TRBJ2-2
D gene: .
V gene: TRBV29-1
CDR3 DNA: TGCAGCGTAAATATAAACAGGGCGGGCGAGCTGTTTTTT
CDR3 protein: CSVNINRAGELFF

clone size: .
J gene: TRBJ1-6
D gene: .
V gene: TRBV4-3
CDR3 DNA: TGCGCCAGCAGCCTGGGACAAAGCAGTAATTCACCCCTCCACTTT
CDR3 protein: CASSLGQSSNSPLHF

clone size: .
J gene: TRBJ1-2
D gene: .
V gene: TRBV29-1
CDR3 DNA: TGCAGCGTCAAGGGAGGGGAAGACTATGGCTACACCTTC
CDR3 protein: CSVKGGEDYGYTF

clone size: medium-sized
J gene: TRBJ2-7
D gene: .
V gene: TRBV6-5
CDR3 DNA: TGTGCCAGCAGTTACCCAGGGACTGGGAATGAGCAGTACTTC
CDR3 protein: CASSYPGTGNEQYF

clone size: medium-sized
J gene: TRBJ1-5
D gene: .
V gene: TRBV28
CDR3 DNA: TGTGCCAGCAGTTTATTCCGACAGACAGTCGGCAATCAGCCCCAGCATTTT
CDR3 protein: CASSLFRQTVGNQPQHF

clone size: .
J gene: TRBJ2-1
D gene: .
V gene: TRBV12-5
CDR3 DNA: TGTGCTAGTGGCTCACAATGGGGGGCCTACAATGAGCAGTTCTTC
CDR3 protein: CASGSQWGAYNEQFF

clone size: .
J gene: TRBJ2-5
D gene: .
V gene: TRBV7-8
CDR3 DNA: TGTGCCAGCAGCTTTGGGACAACTCAAGAGACCCAGTACTTC
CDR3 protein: CASSFGTTQETQYF

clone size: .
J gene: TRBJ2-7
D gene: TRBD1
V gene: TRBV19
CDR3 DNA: TGTGCCAGTAGTCCTTCAAGGGGGACAGCCTCTAGCTCCTACGAGCAGTACTTC
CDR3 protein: CASSPSRGTASSSYEQYF